This T cell receptor beta chain was identified during a study of OX40 agonist ivuxolimab in advanced cancers. For the study at large: Dose-escalation patients had hepatocellular carcinoma, melanoma, renal cell or head and neck cancer. Averaging about 60 years in age, with a range of about 23 to 79, the cohort was around 85% male.

CDR1 SGHVS and CDR2 FQNEAQ come from the germline V gene. The CDR3 has 15 residues. V gave up 2 bases and J gave up 0 bases, with 9 bases separating them. In this sample, this clone turned up once. The protocol was immunoSEQ multiplex PCR, while the TCRdb copy is restricted to in-frame clones and leaves out a portion. The sample records approximately 28,000 clones, 88% being singletons. The genes are TRBV7-8 and TRBJ2-3; no reliable D call. Sequencing used CD4+ or CD8+ T cells sorted from blood, obtained in a trial of the OX40 agonist ivuxolimab. This TCR came from an adult with an advanced solid tumor such as melanoma, head and neck, liver or kidney cancer. The CDR3 sequence: CASSLYVKSTDTQYF. The CDR3 DNA is TGTGCCAGCAGCTTATACGTAAAAAGCACAGATACGCAGTATTTT.